Listed below are T cell receptor beta chains from one sample, sequenced in a study of graft-versus-host responses after intestinal transplantation. Using immunoSEQ multiplex PCR, the repertoire was profiled, and TCRdb retains in-frame clones only, with some absent. The top ten hold more than 2.5% of the sample, which has approximately 58,000 clones, 91% seen once. The sample was PBMCs, taken 118 to 130 days after intestinal transplantation. The receptors come from a human patient who received an intestinal transplant, so some T cells may come from the graft donor. The CDR3 runs from the conserved cysteine through the conserved F or W. The D gene is left open where the match is weak. Clone size, where shown, is once, few, many, or a class for clones that have expanded.

d_gene	v_gene	abundance	j_gene	CDR3aa	CDR3nt
TRBD2	TRBV7-9	once	TRBJ2-5	CASSPRTSGGAVETQYF	TGTGCCAGCAGCCCCAGGACTAGCGGGGGGGCCGTGGAGACCCAGTACTTC
-	TRBV5-4	-	TRBJ2-1	CASSLFRGPGNEQFF	TGTGCCAGCAGCTTGTTCAGGGGCCCGGGCAATGAGCAGTTCTTC
-	TRBV23-1	once	TRBJ2-7	CASSQTLWAGGKNREQYF	TGCGCCAGCAGCCAGACCCTCTGGGCAGGGGGGAAGAATAGGGAGCAGTACTTC
-	TRBV19	-	TRBJ2-1	CASSIGAGSSYNEQFF	TGTGCCAGTAGTATAGGGGCGGGGAGCTCCTACAATGAGCAGTTCTTC
-	TRBV4-1	-	TRBJ1-2	CASSLSPQGIYGYTF	TGCGCCAGCAGCCTCTCACCCCAGGGTATCTATGGCTACACCTTC
-	TRBV9	-	TRBJ2-7	CASSVGGDSTYEQYF	TGTGCCAGCAGCGTAGGAGGAGACAGCACCTACGAGCAGTACTTC
TRBD1	TRBV2	once	TRBJ1-5	CASSERQGISSNQPQHF	TGTGCCAGCAGTGAACGACAGGGGATTAGTAGCAATCAGCCCCAGCATTTT
-	TRBV4-2	-	TRBJ1-5	CASSEPGDQPQHF	TGTGCCAGCAGCGAGCCAGGGGACCAGCCCCAGCATTTT
TRBD1	TRBV2	-	TRBJ2-7	CASGRARTGTGSYEQYF	TGTGCCAGCGGGCGTGCAAGAACCGGGACAGGCTCCTACGAGCAGTACTTC
TRBD2	TRBV5-1	-	TRBJ2-7	CASSWTSGTHEQYF	TGCGCCAGCAGCTGGACTAGCGGGACCCACGAGCAGTACTTC
TRBD2	TRBV28	-	TRBJ2-7	CASTQHGLAGGPHPYEQYF	TGTGCCAGCACTCAACACGGCCTAGCGGGGGGGCCCCACCCCTACGAGCAGTACTTC
TRBD1	TRBV7-3	-	TRBJ2-1	CASSLGQNNEQFF	TGTGCCAGCAGCTTGGGACAGAACAATGAGCAGTTCTTC
TRBD1	TRBV27	-	TRBJ2-1	CASSSRTGIANEQFF	TGTGCCAGCAGTTCCAGGACAGGGATTGCCAATGAGCAGTTCTTC
TRBD1	TRBV7-9	-	TRBJ2-5	CASSPRDRIQETQYF	TGTGCCAGCAGCCCCCGGGACAGAATTCAAGAGACCCAGTACTTC
TRBD1	TRBV15	-	TRBJ2-2	CATDRTGNTGELFF	TGTGCCACCGACAGGACAGGGAACACCGGGGAGCTGTTTTTT
-	TRBV5-4	-	TRBJ2-7	CASSSGDPYEQYF	TGTGCCAGCAGCTCGGGAGACCCTTACGAGCAGTACTTC
-	TRBV5-8	-	TRBJ2-5	CASSLGQGRETQYF	TGTGCCAGCAGCTTGGGGCAGGGACGAGAGACCCAGTACTTC
TRBD1	TRBV18	once	TRBJ2-5	CASSPGVDRRETQYF	TGTGCCAGCTCACCAGGAGTGGACAGGAGGGAGACCCAGTACTTC
-	TRBV28	-	TRBJ1-6	CASSTMGGISYNSPLHF	TGTGCCAGCAGTACCATGGGAGGCATCTCCTATAATTCACCCCTCCACTTT
-	TRBV7-8	-	TRBJ2-5	CASSFRDSRLQETQYF	TGTGCCAGCAGCTTCCGGGACTCGCGGCTCCAAGAGACCCAGTACTTC
-	TRBV25-1	-	TRBJ1-2	CASSGIGRPPTGYGYTF	TGTGCCAGCAGTGGTATTGGACGGCCTCCTACTGGCTATGGCTACACCTTC
-	TRBV5-1	-	TRBJ2-1	CASSLDGPWGNEQFF	TGCGCCAGCAGCTTGGATGGACCATGGGGCAATGAGCAGTTCTTC
TRBD1	TRBV18	-	TRBJ1-6	CASSLSSDRGTTPLHF	TGTGCCAGCTCACTTTCCTCGGACAGGGGTACGACACCCCTCCACTTT
-	TRBV29-1	-	TRBJ2-1	CSVDSSYNEQFF	TGCAGCGTTGATAGCTCCTACAATGAGCAGTTCTTC
TRBD1	TRBV6-4	-	TRBJ1-6	CASSLGTDYNSPLHF	TGTGCCAGCAGTCTTGGGACAGATTATAATTCACCCCTCCACTTT
-	TRBV7-2	-	TRBJ2-7	CASSFGWSRLGPDEQYF	TGTGCCAGCAGCTTTGGATGGTCGAGACTAGGACCCGACGAGCAGTACTTC
TRBD1	TRBV6-6	-	TRBJ2-1	CASSSRGPGNEQFF	TGTGCCAGCAGTTCCAGGGGGCCAGGCAATGAGCAGTTCTTC
-	TRBV6-1	-	TRBJ2-1	CASRRTVNEQFF	TGTGCCAGCAGAAGGACAGTCAATGAGCAGTTCTTC